These 29 T cell receptor beta chains were sequenced from one sample in a study of Ad26.COV2.S vaccination and SARS-CoV-2 variants. The treatment is: around 19 received Ad26.COV2.S at low or high dose, single or two shots; roughly five received placebo; per-sample allocation not given. Day 63 after the first vaccine or placebo injection was the time point for sampling. This table comes from immunoSEQ multiplex PCR, and its TCRdb copy is limited to in-frame clones, with some not included. The data hold some 460,000 clones, with roughly nine tenths observed a single time. The specimen comprised peripheral blood, sampled in a trial of Ad26.COV2.S vaccine versus placebo. The source is a person between 18 and 65 years old who received the Ad26.COV2.S COVID-19 vaccine or a placebo.

The chain recombines TRBV4-1 with TRBJ1-5, with a possible D match to TRBD1 (6 bases). V was clipped by 2 bases and J by 2 bases, with 16 bases between them. Germline V gene sequence: CDR1 MGHRA, CDR2 YSYEKL. The CDR3 contains 17 residues. The CDR3 loop is CASSQTSTGYGNQPQHF. The CDR3 nucleotides read TGCGCCAGCAGCCAAACCAGTACAGGGTACGGCAATCAGCCCCAGCATTTT.

This chain connects TRBV5-1 to TRBJ1-1; no clear D. This CDR3 has 12 amino acids. Germline-derived CDR1 and CDR2 are SGHRS and YFSETQ. V was shortened by 4 bases and J by 2 bases, with 6 bases between the two germline ends. CDR3: CASSQRNTEAFF. CDR3 nucleotide sequence: TGCGCCAGCAGCCAGCGAAACACTGAAGCTTTCTTT.

The J gene is TRBJ2-7, the V gene TRBV28; weak D call: TRBD2 (5 bases). The CDR3 spans 11 residues. The germline gives CDR1 MDHEN, CDR2 SYDVKM. Trimming removed 3 bases from V and 5 bases from J, with 5 bases in between. The CDR3 protein is CASSLTNEQYF. The CDR3 DNA sequence: TGTGCCAGCAGTTTGACTAACGAGCAGTACTTC.

The chain employs TRBV29-1 and TRBJ1-1; TRBD1 is a possible D gene (6 bases). CDR3 length: 12 amino acids. Germline V gives CDR1 SQVTM, CDR2 ANQGSEA. Trimming cost V 8 bases and J 1 base, with 11 bases left between them. CDR3 coding DNA: TGCAGCTCCCGGACAGCGAACACTGAAGCTTTCTTT. This gives the protein CSSRTANTEAFF.

The gene calls are TRBV10-3 and TRBJ1-2; no reliable D call. Trimming removed 0 bases at V and 7 bases at J, with 18 bases between. This CDR3 is built from 16 residues. In germline, CDR1 is ENHRY, CDR2 SYGVKD. The DNA for the CDR3 is TGTGCCATCAGTGAGTCGGAAGTCGGGAATCGCCGTGGCTACACCTTC. It yields the protein CAISESEVGNRRGYTF.

The V call is TRBV6-1, the J call TRBJ2-2; 8 nucleotides align to TRBD1. Germline CDR1 and CDR2: MNHNS and SASEGT. The CDR3 length is 17 residues. The V gene end was trimmed by 4 bases and the J gene end by 2 bases; junction bases not matched to a gene: 9. CDR3 nucleotide sequence: TGTGCCAGCAGTGGTTACTCCGGGACAGGAAACACCGGGGAGCTGTTTTTT. Translation: CASSGYSGTGNTGELFF.

The chain couples TRBV2 to TRBJ2-7; no reliable D call. V dropped 4 bases and J dropped 6 bases, with 10 bases sitting between them. CDR1 is SNHLY, CDR2 FYNNEI, per germline. The CDR3 sequence is 12 residues long. Written as DNA, the CDR3 is TGTGCCAGCAGTGGAGACACCTTCGAGCAGTACTTC. Its protein is CASSGDTFEQYF. Looking up the rest from reference TRBV2 and TRBJ2-7 gives the full variable domain: EPEVTQTPSHQVTQMGQEVILRCVPISNHLYFYWYRQILGQKVEFLVSFYNNEISEKSEIFDDQFSVERPDGSNFTLKIRSTKLEDSAMYFCASSGDTFEQYFGPGTRLTVT.

V is TRBV10-3 and J is TRBJ1-6; D may be TRBD1 (5 bases). The germline CDR1 and CDR2 sequences are ENHRY and SYGVKD. The CDR3 loop spans 14 amino acids. V was shortened by 11 bases and J by 9 bases, with 20 bases between the two germline ends. CDR3 in amino acids: CAATGGGYGSPLHF. The CDR3 region has the DNA TGTGCCGCCACCGGTGGGGGTTATGGTTCACCCCTCCACTTT.

This clone was found once. The CDR3 spells CASSLLLIGANVLTF. The CDR3 nucleotides are TGTGCCAGCAGCTTGCTTCTGATCGGGGCCAACGTCCTGACTTTC. V gene TRBV5-5 combines with J gene TRBJ2-6; D is uncertain. V dropped 1 base and J dropped 4 bases, with 9 bases sitting between them. This CDR3 comprises 15 residues. Germline CDR1 and CDR2: SGHKS and YYEKEE (reference sequence).

The V call is TRBV11-2, the J call TRBJ1-1; 8 bases fit TRBD1. Germline V lookup: CDR1 SGHAT, CDR2 FQNNGV. The V gene end was trimmed by 2 bases and the J gene end by 2 bases; junction bases not matched to a gene: 10. CDR3 size: 17 residues. CDR3 residues: CASSLMSMAGGNTEAFF. CDR3 in DNA: TGTGCCAGCAGCTTAATGAGTATGGCAGGGGGCAACACTGAAGCTTTCTTT.

Only one count was recorded for this clone. The chain employs TRBV18 and TRBJ1-1; D remains ambiguous. The CDR3 runs to 15 residues. Germline V gives CDR1 KGHSH, CDR2 LQKENI. The germline V and J ends were trimmed by 3 bases and 4 bases, with 15 bases remaining between them. CDR3 loop: CASSPLDGEGTEAFF. In DNA, the CDR3 is TGTGCCAGCTCACCCTTGGACGGGGAGGGCACTGAAGCTTTCTTT.

J is TRBJ2-4 and V is TRBV3-1 (or the pseudogene TRBV3-2), with a possible D match to TRBD2 (6 bases). The germline V gene encodes CDR1 LGHDT and CDR2 YNNKEL (reference sequence). The CDR3 is made up of 15 amino acids. Trimming took 3 bases from V and 0 from J, leaving 9 bases between them. The CDR3 DNA reads TGTGCCAGCAGCCAGGGGGGACTAGCCAAAAACATTCAGTACTTC. This gives the protein CASSQGGLAKNIQYF.

The V gene is TRBV9, the J gene TRBJ1-1; tentative D call: TRBD1 (6 bases). V was pared by 4 bases and J by 0 bases, with 19 bases between. Germline V CDR1 and CDR2: SGDLS, YYNGEE. The CDR3 loop spans 17 amino acids. The CDR3 nucleotides are TGTGCCAGCAGCTCACACCTAGGGGGAGACATGAACACTGAAGCTTTCTTT. Translation gives CASSSHLGGDMNTEAFF.

This clone was counted a single time. This chain's CDR3 is CASQIAGRKQYF. CDR3 DNA: TGTGCCAGCCAGATAGCGGGACGGAAGCAGTACTTC. This chain connects TRBV28 to TRBJ2-4, with 8 nucleotides matching TRBD2. Per germline, CDR1 MDHEN and CDR2 SYDVKM. There are 12 residues in the CDR3. Trimming took 8 bases from V and 13 from J; bases not matched to a gene: 10.

V is TRBV9 and J is TRBJ2-2; 13 bases align to TRBD2. The CDR3 is made up of 17 amino acids. CDR1 is SGDLS and CDR2 is YYNGEE in the germline V gene. V was clipped by 3 bases and J by 4 bases; unmatched bases: 6. The CDR3 loop reads CASSATSGGASTGELFF. The DNA for the CDR3 is TGTGCCAGCAGCGCCACTAGCGGGGGGGCGAGCACCGGGGAGCTGTTTTTT.

The chain links TRBV5-1 to TRBJ1-1; maybe TRBD1 (6 bases). This CDR3 is built from 14 residues. Trimming stripped 4 bases from V and 1 base from J, with 11 bases between. Germline CDR1 SGHRS, CDR2 YFSETQ. This chain's CDR3 is CASSVQGANTEAFF. Written as DNA, the CDR3 is TGCGCCAGCAGCGTACAGGGAGCGAACACTGAAGCTTTCTTT.

This clone appeared once. The V and J genes are TRBV30 and TRBJ1-5; no definite D call. This CDR3 spans 14 amino acids. Deletions cut 0 bases from V and 3 bases from J, with 9 bases between. Germline CDR1 reads GTSNPN; CDR2 reads SVGIG (reference sequence). The CDR3 reads CAWSVEDDNQPQHF. CDR3 nucleotide sequence: TGTGCCTGGAGTGTAGAGGACGACAATCAGCCCCAGCATTTT.

Notes on this clone: This specimen includes other DNA sequences encoding the same CDR3. The chain combines TRBV9 with TRBJ2-2; the D gene is possibly TRBD2 (5 bases). V was pared by 0 bases and J by 2 bases, with 8 bases between. Germline V CDR1 and CDR2: SGDLS, YYNGEE. The CDR3 totals 15 residues. The CDR3 region is CASSVVGDNTGELFF. In DNA, the CDR3 is TGTGCCAGCAGCGTAGTGGGAGATAACACCGGGGAGCTGTTTTTT.

This clone was detected only once. This chain connects TRBV11-2 to TRBJ1-5; no clear D gene. The CDR3 loop spans 11 amino acids. The germline V gene encodes CDR1 SGHAT and CDR2 FQNNGV. The V end lost 5 bases, the J end lost 6 bases, and 5 bases lay between the germline ends. CDR3 DNA: TGTGCCAGCAGCATCGTTCAGCCCCAGCATTTT. It encodes CASSIVQPQHF.

The chain carries TRBV7-9 and TRBJ1-4; possibly TRBD1 for D (5 bases). Germline assignment: CDR1 SEHNR and CDR2 FQNEAQ (reference sequence). The CDR3 consists of 13 residues. Between the trimmed V and J ends, which lost 7 bases and 4 bases, there was a span of 10 bases. In DNA form, the CDR3 reads TGTGCCAGCACGGGGGGAAATAATGAAAAACTGTTTTTT. Protein sequence: CASTGGNNEKLFF.

The chain recombines TRBV7-9 with TRBJ2-7, with 9 bases matching TRBD1. The V gene end was trimmed by 5 bases and the J gene end by 5 bases; junction bases not matched to a gene: 10. The length of the CDR3 is 15 residues. Germline-derived CDR1 and CDR2 are SEHNR and FQNEAQ (reference sequence). The CDR3, as DNA: TGTGCCAGCAGCCCCTGGACAGGGGTAAGCCACGAGCAGTACTTC. It codes for CASSPWTGVSHEQYF.

V and J are TRBV9 and TRBJ2-2, with D possibly being TRBD2 (5 bases). There are 16 residues in the CDR3. Germline values: CDR1 SGDLS, CDR2 YYNGEE. The germline V and J ends were trimmed by 4 bases and 1 base, with 14 bases remaining between them. DNA of the CDR3: TGTGCCAGCAGCAAGGGAGCTAACCAGAACACCGGGGAGCTGTTTTTT. It encodes CASSKGANQNTGELFF. Looking up the rest from reference TRBV9 and TRBJ2-2 gives the full variable domain: DSGVTQTPKHLITATGQRVTLRCSPRSGDLSVYWYQQSLDQGLQFLIQYYNGEERAKGNILERFSAQQFPDLHSELNLSSLELGDSALYFCASSKGANQNTGELFFGEGSRLTVL.

This clone has just a few counts. The chain couples TRBV13 to TRBJ1-1; TRBD1 is a possible D gene (5 bases). The CDR3 contains 13 residues. CDR1 and CDR2 (germline): PRHDT, FYEKMQ (reference sequence). Trimming stripped 11 bases from V and 3 bases from J, with 16 bases between. The CDR3 DNA sequence: TGTGCCGGGGCGAGGGTACGGGACACTGAAGCTTTCTTT. Protein product: CAGARVRDTEAFF.

The chain is built from TRBV14 and TRBJ2-5; D gene ambiguous. Per the germline V gene, CDR1 is SGHDN and CDR2 is FVKESK. The V end lost 0 bases, the J end lost 0 bases, and 5 bases lay between the germline ends. The CDR3 covers 14 residues. The CDR3 is CASSQERYQETQYF. The CDR3, as DNA: TGTGCCAGCAGCCAAGAACGTTACCAAGAGACCCAGTACTTC.

In its sample, this clone was seen a few times. The V gene is TRBV14, the J gene TRBJ1-2; D might be TRBD1 (5 bases). The V end lost 3 bases, the J end lost 2 bases, and 16 bases lay between the germline ends. The CDR3 has 16 amino acids. In germline, CDR1 is SGHDN, CDR2 FVKESK. CDR3 protein: CASSQDIGSPNYGYTF. The CDR3, as DNA: TGTGCCAGCAGCCAGGACATCGGGTCTCCAAACTATGGCTACACCTTC.

Written as DNA, the CDR3 is TGTGCCAGCAGCTCGGGACAGGAGAGCACAGATACGCAGTATTTT. Its protein product is CASSSGQESTDTQYF. The chain uses TRBV11-2 and TRBJ2-3; 8 bases map to TRBD1. The CDR3 loop spans 15 amino acids. CDR1 and CDR2 from the germline V gene are SGHAT and FQNNGV. V lost 4 bases and J lost 0; bases outside the gene matches: 3.

The gene calls are TRBV5-4 and TRBJ1-1; maybe TRBD1 (5 bases). V was trimmed by 3 bases and J by 1 base, leaving 10 bases between them. Germline V gene sequence: CDR1 SGHNT, CDR2 YYREEE (reference sequence). The CDR3 spans 14 residues. The CDR3 region has the DNA TGTGCCAGCAGCTCGGCAGGGTGGAACACTGAAGCTTTCTTT. Its translation: CASSSAGWNTEAFF.

The rearrangement uses TRBV9 and TRBJ2-7; 12 positions agree with TRBD2. The V gene's germline CDR1 is SGDLS and CDR2 YYNGEE. The ends lost 3 bases at V and 3 bases at J; junction bases unmatched: 4. The CDR3 totals 15 residues. The DNA of the CDR3 is TGTGCCAGCAGCGGAGGACTAGCGGGGATCTACGAGCAGTACTTC. Residues: CASSGGLAGIYEQYF. Drawing the rest from reference TRBV9 and TRBJ2-7, the complete variable domain is DSGVTQTPKHLITATGQRVTLRCSPRSGDLSVYWYQQSLDQGLQFLIQYYNGEERAKGNILERFSAQQFPDLHSELNLSSLELGDSALYFCASSGGLAGIYEQYFGPGTRLTVT.

This chain links TRBV5-1 with TRBJ2-4; TRBD1 aligns across 8 bases. Germline values: CDR1 SGHRS, CDR2 YFSETQ. The CDR3 contains 13 residues. The junction had 6 bases not matched to a gene; V was cut back by 4 bases and J by 9 bases. CDR3 amino acids: CASSPDRVGIQYF. The DNA for the CDR3 is TGCGCCAGCAGCCCGGACAGGGTCGGCATTCAGTACTTC.